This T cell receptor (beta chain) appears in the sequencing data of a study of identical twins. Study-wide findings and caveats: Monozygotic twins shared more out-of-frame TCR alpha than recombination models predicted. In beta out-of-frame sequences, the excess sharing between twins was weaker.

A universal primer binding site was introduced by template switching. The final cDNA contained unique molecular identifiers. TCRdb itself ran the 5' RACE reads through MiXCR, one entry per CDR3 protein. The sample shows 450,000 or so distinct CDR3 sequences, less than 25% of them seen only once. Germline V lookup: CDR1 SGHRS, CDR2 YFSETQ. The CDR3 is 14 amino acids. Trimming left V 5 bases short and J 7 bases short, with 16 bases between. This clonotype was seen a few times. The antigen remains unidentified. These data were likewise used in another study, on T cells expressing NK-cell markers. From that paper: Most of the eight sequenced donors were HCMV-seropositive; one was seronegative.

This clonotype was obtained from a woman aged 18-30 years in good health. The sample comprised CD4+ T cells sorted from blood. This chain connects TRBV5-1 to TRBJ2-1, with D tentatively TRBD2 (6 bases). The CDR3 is CASRWDFPGNEQFF. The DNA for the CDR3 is TGCGCCAGCAGATGGGACTTCCCCGGGAATGAGCAGTTCTTC.